Below, 17 T cell receptor beta chains from the same sample are listed, as sequenced in a study of blood T cell repertoires in COVID-19. Assay: immunoSEQ multiplex PCR; the TCRdb copy retains only in-frame clones and omits some. Among fewer than 90,000 clones listed, 86% were seen once. The sequencing sample was made of peripheral blood. The receptors stem from a man aged 45-60 years with active or convalescent COVID-19.

CDR3 sequence reads: CASRGLAGPGETQYF. The CDR3 DNA reads as TGTGCCAGCAGGGGACTAGCGGGGCCAGGGGAGACCCAGTACTTC. J is TRBJ2-5 and V is TRBV2; 13 nucleotides align to TRBD2. Germline V gene lookup returns CDR1 SNHLY and CDR2 FYNNEI. The ends lost 6 bases at V and 5 bases at J; junction bases unmatched: 6. This CDR3 has 15 amino acids.

The chain joins TRBV13 to TRBJ2-3; 10 nucleotides align to TRBD1. Germline V gene lookup returns CDR1 PRHDT and CDR2 FYEKMQ (reference sequence). The CDR3 length is 15 residues. Trimming removed 0 bases from V and 5 bases from J; junction bases left unmatched: 2. The chain's CDR3 is CASSLGTGGIDTQYF. The CDR3 DNA follows: TGTGCCAGCAGCTTAGGGACAGGGGGCATAGATACGCAGTATTTT.

V gene TRBV6-6 combines with J gene TRBJ2-3, with D possibly being TRBD2 (7 bases). The germline gives CDR1 MNHNY, CDR2 SVGAGI (reference sequence). V was cut by 8 bases and J by 2 bases, with 8 bases left in between. The CDR3 is made up of 12 amino acids. In DNA form, the CDR3 reads TGTGCCAGCGGGGGGGCCACAGATACGCAGTATTTT. Amino acid sequence: CASGGATDTQYF.

The V gene is TRBV5-4, the J gene TRBJ2-1; TRBD1 might be the D (5 bases). The CDR3 consists of 16 residues. Germline CDR1 is SGHNT and CDR2 is YYREEE (reference sequence). Trimming took 0 bases from V and 2 from J, leaving 12 bases between them. The CDR3 reads CASSLDLTETYNEQFF. The CDR3 DNA is TGTGCCAGCAGCTTGGATCTGACAGAAACCTACAATGAGCAGTTCTTC.

The genes are TRBV4-1 and TRBJ2-1; 8 bases are shared with TRBD1. Germline CDR1 reads MGHRA; CDR2 reads YSYEKL. The CDR3 is made up of 15 amino acids. The junction had 7 bases not matched to a gene; V was cut back by 1 base and J by 8 bases. CDR3 coding DNA: TGCGCCAGCAGCCAAGCCGAAGGACAGGGCTATGAGCAGTTCTTC. Translating it yields CASSQAEGQGYEQFF.

The gene calls are TRBV5-8 and TRBJ2-2; 9 positions agree with TRBD1. The trim removed 6 bases at V and 3 bases at J, leaving 6 bases unmatched. The V gene's germline CDR1 is SGHTS and CDR2 YDEGEE. The CDR3 is 15 amino acids. In DNA, the CDR3 is TGTGCCAGCAACCTTCGACAGGGGGACACCGGGGAGCTGTTTTTT. Translated, it gives CASNLRQGDTGELFF.

The chain joins TRBV5-5 to TRBJ2-5; 8 bases agree with TRBD2. Germline V CDR1 and CDR2: SGHKS, YYEKEE (reference sequence). The V segment lost 0 bases and the J segment 5 bases; nucleotides outside the gene matches: 3. The length of the CDR3 is 14 residues. The CDR3 region has the DNA TGTGCCAGCAGCTTGGGTACGGGAGGGGAGACCCAGTACTTC. It translates to CASSLGTGGETQYF.

V is TRBV7-9 and J is TRBJ2-5; D possibly corresponds to TRBD2 (5 bases). Germline V gives CDR1 SEHNR, CDR2 FQNEAQ (reference sequence). V lost 5 bases and J lost 5, with 12 bases in between. The CDR3 length is 13 residues. CDR3 protein: CASSERGIETQYF. CDR3 in DNA: TGTGCCAGCAGCGAACGGGGAATCGAGACCCAGTACTTC.

V and J are TRBV7-7 and TRBJ2-5; TRBD1 is a possible D gene (6 bases). The CDR3 is made up of 15 amino acids. Germline assignment: CDR1 SSHAT and CDR2 FNYEAQ (reference sequence). V lost 2 bases, J lost 1 base, and 11 bases lay in between. This chain's CDR3 is CASSLFLGGQETQYF. CDR3 nucleotide sequence: TGTGCCAGCAGCTTATTTTTAGGGGGCCAAGAGACCCAGTACTTC.

The rearrangement joins TRBV10-2 to TRBJ2-1, with 9 bases lining up with TRBD1. Unmatched junction bases numbered 7, after V lost 8 bases and J lost 2 bases. This CDR3 spans 15 amino acids. Germline CDR1 reads WSHSY; CDR2 reads SAAADI. The CDR3 nucleotides read TGCGCCAGCCACCGGGACAGGGTGACCTACAATGAGCAGTTCTTC. Amino acid sequence: CASHRDRVTYNEQFF.

The chain couples TRBV6-5 to TRBJ1-1; tentatively, D is TRBD1 (5 bases). The germline CDR1 and CDR2 sequences are MNHEY and SVGAGI. With 2 bases removed from V and 5 bases from J, the gap between germline ends came to 12 bases. CDR3 size: 14 residues. The DNA for the CDR3 is TGTGCCAGCAGTTACCCGGGTCGGGGGACTGAAGCTTTCTTT. It is translated as CASSYPGRGTEAFF.

The chain couples TRBV11-2 to TRBJ2-7; TRBD2 matches at 10 bases. The CDR3 has 16 residues. Trimming removed 4 bases from V and 1 base from J; junction bases left unmatched: 7. Germline V gene data show CDR1 as SGHAT and CDR2 as FQNNGV. This chain's CDR3 is CASSSQGSGGSYEQYF. The CDR3 DNA reads as TGTGCCAGCAGCTCCCAGGGTAGCGGGGGGTCCTACGAGCAGTACTTC.

This chain uses TRBV28 with TRBJ2-5; 15 nucleotides line up with TRBD2. Trimming removed 3 bases from V and 7 bases from J; junction bases left unmatched: 6. This CDR3 is 16 amino acids long. CDR1 and CDR2 (germline): MDHEN, SYDVKM. CDR3 loop: CASSLGLAGGHGTQYF. In nucleotides, the CDR3 is TGTGCCAGCAGTTTGGGACTAGCGGGGGGCCACGGGACCCAGTACTTC. Together with reference TRBV28 and TRBJ2-5, the CDR3 gives the full variable domain: DVKVTQSSRYLVKRTGEKVFLECVQDMDHENMFWYRQDPGLGLRLIYFSYDVKMKEKGDIPEGYSVSREKKERFSLILESASTNQTSMYLCASSLGLAGGHGTQYFGPGTRLLVL.

This chain links TRBV2 with TRBJ1-1, with a possible D match to TRBD1 (6 bases). Germline loops: CDR1 SNHLY, CDR2 FYNNEI. V was clipped by 4 bases and J by 1 base, with 10 bases between them. The length of the CDR3 is 14 residues. CDR3 sequence reads: CASSASTGNTEAFF. The DNA of the CDR3 is TGTGCCAGCAGTGCCTCGACAGGGAACACTGAAGCTTTCTTT.

V and J are TRBV10-3 and TRBJ2-3, with 11 bases fitting TRBD1. Germline lookup yields CDR1 ENHRY and CDR2 SYGVKD. The CDR3 spans 14 residues. J was trimmed by 0 bases and V by 11 bases; bases with no gene match: 4. DNA for the CDR3: TGTGCCGTAGGACAGGGGGCTAGCACAGATACGCAGTATTTT. It translates to CAVGQGASTDTQYF.

The chain carries TRBV24-1 and TRBJ1-2, with 7 bases lining up with TRBD1. The CDR3 is made up of 14 amino acids. Germline V gives CDR1 KGHDR, CDR2 SFDVKD. Losses at the gene ends were 3 bases for V and 8 bases for J; bases not matched to a gene: 8. The CDR3 bases are TGTGCCACCAGTGATCCTACGACAGGGCCCGGCTACACCTTC. Translating gives CATSDPTTGPGYTF.

The chain couples TRBV29-1 to TRBJ2-1; 9 bases fit TRBD1. From germline, CDR1 is SQVTM and CDR2 ANQGSEA. With V trimmed by 4 bases and J by 5 bases, 6 bases remained unmatched. CDR3 length: 14 amino acids. CDR3 bases: TGCAGCGTTGGGGGGACAGGGTGGGACAATGAGCAGTTCTTC. Translating it yields CSVGGTGWDNEQFF.